Included here is one TCR beta chain sequence, with context. What it binds is unknown. Time point reported: newly diagnosed GD, antithyroid drugs for less than 3 months. Preparation of the TCR library used RNA extracted from PBMCs. This sample is drawn from a study of regulatory T cells in long-lasting Graves disease. Looked up from germline, CDR1 is MDHEN and CDR2 is SYDVKM. The V end was cut by 6 bases, the J end by 7 bases, with 15 bases between. The CDR3 contains 13 residues. Whole-study results and caveats: Newly diagnosed Graves' patients exceeded persistent ones in TCR diversity.

Investigators prepared the TCR beta libraries by applying iRepertoire HTBI primers and Arm-PCR of CDR3 regions. TCRdb used MiXCR to reprocess the multiplex PCR reads, holding one entry per CDR3 protein. The sample has 510,000 or so distinct CDR3 sequences, 12% seen once. These data were also filed under a second study, of T cells in Graves' hyperthyroidism and ophthalmopathy. As reported in that work: Initially, a first-round RT-PCR of the TCR CDR3 employed the HTBI primer set.

This sequence joins TRBV28 and TRBJ1-2; perhaps TRBD1 as D (5 bases). The specimen was peripheral blood mononuclear cells (PBMCs), collected at new diagnosis, from a patient treated with antithyroid drugs. This receptor was taken from a woman in her twenties or thirties with Graves disease. The CDR3 DNA reads TGTGCCAGCAGCCCCGACAGATCTAGTGGCTACACCTTC. Its protein is CASSPDRSSGYTF.